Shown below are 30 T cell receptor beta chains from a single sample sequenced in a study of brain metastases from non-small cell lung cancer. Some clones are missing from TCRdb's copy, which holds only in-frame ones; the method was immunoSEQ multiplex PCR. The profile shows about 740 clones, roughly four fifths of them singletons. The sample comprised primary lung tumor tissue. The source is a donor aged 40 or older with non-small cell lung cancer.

The CDR3 coding sequence is TGTGCCTGGAGTCTCAGCTCTGGAAACACCATATATTTT. As protein: CAWSLSSGNTIYF. The chain carries TRBV30 and TRBJ1-3; D gene unclear. Looked up from germline, CDR1 is GTSNPN and CDR2 is SVGIG (reference sequence). Trimming cost V 2 bases and J 0 bases, with 5 bases left between them. The CDR3 loop spans 13 amino acids.

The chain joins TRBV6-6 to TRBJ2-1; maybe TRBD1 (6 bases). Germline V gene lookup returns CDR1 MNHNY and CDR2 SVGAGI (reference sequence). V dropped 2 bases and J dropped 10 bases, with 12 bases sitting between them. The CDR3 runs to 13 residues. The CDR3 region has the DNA TGTGCCAGCAGTTACCCGCCAGGACAGGAGCAGTTCTTC. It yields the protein CASSYPPGQEQFF.

The CDR3 nucleotides read TGTGCCAGCTCATACCGGACAGGGACGAACACTGAAGCTTTCTTT. It yields the protein CASSYRTGTNTEAFF. The chain is built from TRBV18 and TRBJ1-1; the match to TRBD1 covers 8 bases. There are 15 residues in the CDR3. Unmatched junction bases numbered 6, after V lost 5 bases and J lost 1 base. Germline-derived CDR1 and CDR2 are KGHSH and LQKENI.

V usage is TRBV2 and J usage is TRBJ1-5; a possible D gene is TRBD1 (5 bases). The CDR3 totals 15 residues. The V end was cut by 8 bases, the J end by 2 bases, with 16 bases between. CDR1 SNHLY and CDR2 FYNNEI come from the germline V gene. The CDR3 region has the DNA TGTGCCAGCCGGAGGGGATCGGGCGGCAATCAGCCCCAGCATTTT. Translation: CASRRGSGGNQPQHF.

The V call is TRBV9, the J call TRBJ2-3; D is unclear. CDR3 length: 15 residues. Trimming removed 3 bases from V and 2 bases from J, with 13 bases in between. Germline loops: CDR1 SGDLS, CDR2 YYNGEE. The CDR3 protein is CASSAHPWDTDTQYF. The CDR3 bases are TGTGCCAGCAGCGCACATCCTTGGGACACAGATACGCAGTATTTT.

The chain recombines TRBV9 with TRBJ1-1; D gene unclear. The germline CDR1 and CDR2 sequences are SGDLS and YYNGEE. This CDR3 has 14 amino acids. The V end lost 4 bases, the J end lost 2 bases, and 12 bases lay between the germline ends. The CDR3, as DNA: TGTGCCAGCAGCCTAGACGGGAAAAACACTGAAGCTTTCTTT. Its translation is CASSLDGKNTEAFF.

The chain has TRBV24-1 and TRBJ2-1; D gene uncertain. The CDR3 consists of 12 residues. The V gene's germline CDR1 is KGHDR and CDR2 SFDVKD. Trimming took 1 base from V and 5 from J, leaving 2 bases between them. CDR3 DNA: TGTGCCACCAGTGATTTTAACAATGAGCAGTTCTTC. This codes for CATSDFNNEQFF.

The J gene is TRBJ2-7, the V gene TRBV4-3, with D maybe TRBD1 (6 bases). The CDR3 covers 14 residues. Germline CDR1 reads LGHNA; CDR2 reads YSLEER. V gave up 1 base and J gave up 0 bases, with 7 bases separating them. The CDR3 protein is CASSQGTVSYEQYF. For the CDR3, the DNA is TGCGCCAGCAGCCAAGGGACAGTCTCCTACGAGCAGTACTTC.

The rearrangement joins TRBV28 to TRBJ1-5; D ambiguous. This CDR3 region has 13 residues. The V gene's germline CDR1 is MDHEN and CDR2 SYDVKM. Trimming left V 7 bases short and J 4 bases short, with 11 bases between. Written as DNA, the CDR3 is TGTGCCAGCACCCGTAGTAAGAATCAGCCCCAGCATTTT. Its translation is CASTRSKNQPQHF.

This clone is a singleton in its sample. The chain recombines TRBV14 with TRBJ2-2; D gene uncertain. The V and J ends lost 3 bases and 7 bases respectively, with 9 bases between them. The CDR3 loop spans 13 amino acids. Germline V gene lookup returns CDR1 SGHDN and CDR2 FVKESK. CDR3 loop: CASSQARIGELFF. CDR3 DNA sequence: TGTGCCAGCAGCCAGGCTAGAATCGGGGAGCTGTTTTTT.

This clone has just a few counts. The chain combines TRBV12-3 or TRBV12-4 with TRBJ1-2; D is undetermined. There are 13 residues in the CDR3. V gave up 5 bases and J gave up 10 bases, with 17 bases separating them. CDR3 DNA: TGTGCCAGCAGTCCCGACCTAACACAGCCCTACACCTTC. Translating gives CASSPDLTQPYTF.

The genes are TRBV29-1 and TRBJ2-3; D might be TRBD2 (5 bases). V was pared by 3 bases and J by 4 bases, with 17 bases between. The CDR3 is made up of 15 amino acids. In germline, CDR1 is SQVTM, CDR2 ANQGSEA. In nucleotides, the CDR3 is TGCAGCGTTGAGATAACGGGGTTAGGAGCAGATACGCAGTATTTT. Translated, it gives CSVEITGLGADTQYF.

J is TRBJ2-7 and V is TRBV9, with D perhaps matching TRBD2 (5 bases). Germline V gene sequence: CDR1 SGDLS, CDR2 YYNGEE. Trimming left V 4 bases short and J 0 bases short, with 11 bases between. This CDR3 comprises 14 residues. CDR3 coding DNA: TGTGCCAGCAGCCACGGACTGGGCTCCTACGAGCAGTACTTC. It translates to CASSHGLGSYEQYF.

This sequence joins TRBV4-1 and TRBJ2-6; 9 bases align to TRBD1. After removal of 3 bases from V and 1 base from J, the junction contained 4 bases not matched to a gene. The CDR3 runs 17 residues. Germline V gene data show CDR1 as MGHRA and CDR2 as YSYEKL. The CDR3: CASSQGQGPSGANVLTF. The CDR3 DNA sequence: TGCGCCAGCAGCCAGGGACAGGGACCTTCTGGGGCCAACGTCCTGACTTTC.

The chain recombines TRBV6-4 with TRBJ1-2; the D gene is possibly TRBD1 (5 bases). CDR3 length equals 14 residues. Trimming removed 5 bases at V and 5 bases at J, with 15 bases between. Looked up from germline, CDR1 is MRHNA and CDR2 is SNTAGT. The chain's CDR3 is CASSQAEGTYGYTF. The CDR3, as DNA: TGTGCCAGCAGTCAGGCGGAAGGGACTTATGGCTACACCTTC.

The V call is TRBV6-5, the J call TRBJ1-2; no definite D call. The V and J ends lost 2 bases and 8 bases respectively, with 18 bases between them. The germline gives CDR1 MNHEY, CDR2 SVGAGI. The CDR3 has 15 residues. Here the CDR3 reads CASSYDPSRSHGYTF. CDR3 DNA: TGTGCCAGCAGTTACGATCCCTCGCGTTCCCACGGCTACACCTTC.

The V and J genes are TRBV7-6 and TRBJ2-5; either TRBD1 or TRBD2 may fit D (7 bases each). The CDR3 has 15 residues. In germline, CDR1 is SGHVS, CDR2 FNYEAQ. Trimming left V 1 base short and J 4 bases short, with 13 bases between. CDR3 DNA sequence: TGTGCCAGCAGCTTAGGGACAGGCGGGGGAGAGACCCAGTACTTC. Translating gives CASSLGTGGGETQYF.

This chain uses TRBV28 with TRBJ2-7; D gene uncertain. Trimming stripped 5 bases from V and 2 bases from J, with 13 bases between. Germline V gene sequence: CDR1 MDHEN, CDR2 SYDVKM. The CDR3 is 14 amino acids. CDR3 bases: TGTGCCAGCAGTCCCCCCGGCGGAACCTACGAGCAGTACTTC. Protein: CASSPPGGTYEQYF.

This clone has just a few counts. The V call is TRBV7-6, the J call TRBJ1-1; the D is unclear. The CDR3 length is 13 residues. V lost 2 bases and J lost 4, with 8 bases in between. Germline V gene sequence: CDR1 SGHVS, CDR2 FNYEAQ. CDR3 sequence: CASSLRVSTEAFF. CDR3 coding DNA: TGTGCCAGCAGCTTAAGGGTTAGCACTGAAGCTTTCTTT.

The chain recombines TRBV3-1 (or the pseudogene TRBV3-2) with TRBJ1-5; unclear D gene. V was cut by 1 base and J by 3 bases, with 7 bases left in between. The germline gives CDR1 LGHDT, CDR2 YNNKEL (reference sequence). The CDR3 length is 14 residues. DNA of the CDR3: TGTGCCAGCAGCCAAGGGGGATTCAATCAGCCCCAGCATTTT. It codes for CASSQGGFNQPQHF.

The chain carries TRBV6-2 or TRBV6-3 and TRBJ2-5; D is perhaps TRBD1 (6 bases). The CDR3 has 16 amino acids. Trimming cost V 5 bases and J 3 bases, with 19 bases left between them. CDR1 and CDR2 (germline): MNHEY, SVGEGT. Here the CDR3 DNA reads TGTGCCAGCAGTATGCCGGGACAAGGTGTGAAAGAGACCCAGTACTTC. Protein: CASSMPGQGVKETQYF.

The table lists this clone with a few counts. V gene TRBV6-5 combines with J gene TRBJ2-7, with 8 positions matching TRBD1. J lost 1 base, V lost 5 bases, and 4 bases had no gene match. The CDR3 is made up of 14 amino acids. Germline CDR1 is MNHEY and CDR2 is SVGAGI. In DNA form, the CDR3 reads TGTGCCAGCAGTACCGGGACAGGTTCCTACGAGCAGTACTTC. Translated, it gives CASSTGTGSYEQYF.

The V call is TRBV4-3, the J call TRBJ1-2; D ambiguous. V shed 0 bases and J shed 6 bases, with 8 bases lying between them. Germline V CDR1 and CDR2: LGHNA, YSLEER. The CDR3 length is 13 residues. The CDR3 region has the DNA TGCGCCAGCAGCCAAGATAAGGGTGATGGCTACACCTTC. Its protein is CASSQDKGDGYTF.

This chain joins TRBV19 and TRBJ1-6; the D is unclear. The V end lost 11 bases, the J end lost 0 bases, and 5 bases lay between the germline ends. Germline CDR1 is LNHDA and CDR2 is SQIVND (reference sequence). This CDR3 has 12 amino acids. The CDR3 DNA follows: TGTGCCTCAGGCTCCTATAATTCACCCCTCCACTTT. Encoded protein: CASGSYNSPLHF. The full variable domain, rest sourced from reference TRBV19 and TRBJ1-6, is DGGITQSPKYLFRKEGQNVTLSCEQNLNHDAMYWYRQDPGQGLRLIYYSQIVNDFQKGDIAEGYSVSREKKESFPLTVTSAQKNPTAFYLCASGSYNSPLHFGNGTRLTVT.

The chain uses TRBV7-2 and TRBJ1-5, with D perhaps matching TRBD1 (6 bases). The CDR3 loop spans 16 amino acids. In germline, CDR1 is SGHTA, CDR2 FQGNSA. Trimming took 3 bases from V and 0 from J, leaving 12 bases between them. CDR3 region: CASSFQGRYSNQPQHF. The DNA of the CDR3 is TGTGCCAGCAGCTTTCAGGGGAGGTATAGCAATCAGCCCCAGCATTTT.

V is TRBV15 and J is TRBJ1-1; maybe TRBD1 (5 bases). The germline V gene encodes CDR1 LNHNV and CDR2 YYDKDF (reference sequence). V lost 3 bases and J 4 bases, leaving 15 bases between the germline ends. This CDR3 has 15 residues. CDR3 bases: TGTGCCACCAGCAGGATTGCAGGTGGGACCACTGAAGCTTTCTTT. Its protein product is CATSRIAGGTTEAFF. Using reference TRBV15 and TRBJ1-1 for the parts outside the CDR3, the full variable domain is DAMVIQNPRYQVTQFGKPVTLSCSQTLNHNVMYWYQQKSSQAPKLLFHYYDKDFNNEADTPDNFQSRRPNTSFCFLDIRSPGLGDTAMYLCATSRIAGGTTEAFFGQGTRLTVV.

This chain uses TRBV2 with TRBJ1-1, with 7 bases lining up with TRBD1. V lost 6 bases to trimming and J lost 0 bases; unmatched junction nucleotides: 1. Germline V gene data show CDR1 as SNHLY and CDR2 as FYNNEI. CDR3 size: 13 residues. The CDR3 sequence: CASRTGMNTEAFF. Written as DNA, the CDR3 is TGTGCCAGCAGGACAGGGATGAACACTGAAGCTTTCTTT.

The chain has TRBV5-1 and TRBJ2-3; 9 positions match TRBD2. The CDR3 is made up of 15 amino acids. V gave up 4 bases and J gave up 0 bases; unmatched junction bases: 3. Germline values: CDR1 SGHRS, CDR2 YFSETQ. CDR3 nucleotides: TGCGCCAGCAGCCCGGGGACTAGCAGCACAGATACGCAGTATTTT. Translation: CASSPGTSSTDTQYF. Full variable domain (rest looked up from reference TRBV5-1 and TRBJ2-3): KAGVTQTPRYLIKTRGQQVTLSCSPISGHRSVSWYQQTPGQGLQFLFEYFSETQRNKGNFPGRFSGRQFSNSRSEMNVSTLELGDSALYLCASSPGTSSTDTQYFGPGTRLTVL.

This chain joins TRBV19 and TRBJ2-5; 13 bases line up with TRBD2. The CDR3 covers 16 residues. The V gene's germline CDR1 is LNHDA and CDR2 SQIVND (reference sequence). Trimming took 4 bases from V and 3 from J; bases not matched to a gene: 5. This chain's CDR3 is CASSTWTSGGKETQYF. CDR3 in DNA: TGTGCCAGTAGTACCTGGACTAGCGGGGGCAAAGAGACCCAGTACTTC.

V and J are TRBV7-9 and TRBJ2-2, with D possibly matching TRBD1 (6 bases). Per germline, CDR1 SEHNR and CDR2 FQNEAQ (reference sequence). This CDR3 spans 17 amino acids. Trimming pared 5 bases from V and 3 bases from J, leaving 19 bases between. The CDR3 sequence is CASSILRQALDTGELFF. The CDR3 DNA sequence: TGTGCCAGCAGCATCCTTAGACAGGCTCTAGACACCGGGGAGCTGTTTTTT.